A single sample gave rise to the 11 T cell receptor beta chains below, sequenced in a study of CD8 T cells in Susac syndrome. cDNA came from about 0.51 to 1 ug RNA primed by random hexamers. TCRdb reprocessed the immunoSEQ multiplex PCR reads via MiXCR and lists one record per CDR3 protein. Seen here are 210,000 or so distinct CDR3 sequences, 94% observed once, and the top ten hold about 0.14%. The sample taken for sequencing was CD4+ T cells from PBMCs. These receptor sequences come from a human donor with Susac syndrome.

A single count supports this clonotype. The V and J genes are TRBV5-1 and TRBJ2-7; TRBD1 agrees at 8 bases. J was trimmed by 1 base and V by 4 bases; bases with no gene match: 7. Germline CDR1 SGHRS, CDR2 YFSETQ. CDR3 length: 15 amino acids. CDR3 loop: CASSATGEPSYEQYF. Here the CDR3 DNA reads TGCGCCAGCAGCGCGACAGGGGAACCATCCTACGAGCAGTACTTC.

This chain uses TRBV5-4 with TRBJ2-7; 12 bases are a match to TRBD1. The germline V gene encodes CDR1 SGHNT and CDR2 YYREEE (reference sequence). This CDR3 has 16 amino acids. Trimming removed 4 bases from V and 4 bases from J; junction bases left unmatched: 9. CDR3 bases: TGTGCCAGCAGCCCGGGACAGGGGGCGCGTTCGTACGAGCAGTACTTC. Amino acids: CASSPGQGARSYEQYF.

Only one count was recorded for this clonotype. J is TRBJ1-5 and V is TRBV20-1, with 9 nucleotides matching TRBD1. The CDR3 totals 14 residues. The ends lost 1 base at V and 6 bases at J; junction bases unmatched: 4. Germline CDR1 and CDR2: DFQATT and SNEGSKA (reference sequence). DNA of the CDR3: TGCAGTGCTAGAGGGACAGGGGCGGGTCAGCCCCAGCATTTT. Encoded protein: CSARGTGAGQPQHF.

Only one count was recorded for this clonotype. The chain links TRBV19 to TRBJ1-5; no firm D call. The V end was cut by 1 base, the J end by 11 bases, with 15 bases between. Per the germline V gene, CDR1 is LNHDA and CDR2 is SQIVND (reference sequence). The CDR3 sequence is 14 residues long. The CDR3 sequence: CASSIVSTSRTQHF. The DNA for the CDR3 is TGTGCCAGTAGTATAGTGTCCACCAGTCGGACCCAGCATTTT.

The CDR3 loop reads CAWSRGSNQPQHF. The CDR3 coding sequence is TGTGCCTGGAGCAGGGGAAGCAATCAGCCCCAGCATTTT. The rearrangement links TRBV30 to TRBJ1-5, with TRBD1 as a possible D gene (6 bases). Trimming removed 3 bases from V and 1 base from J, with 7 bases in between. Germline V gene lookup returns CDR1 GTSNPN and CDR2 SVGIG (reference sequence). The CDR3 totals 13 residues.

The CDR3 bases are TGCGCCAGCAGCGAAGGACAGGACTATGGCTACACCTTC. Its protein is CASSEGQDYGYTF. The chain recombines TRBV5-1 with TRBJ1-2, with 7 bases that match TRBD1. The CDR3 consists of 13 residues. Germline V gives CDR1 SGHRS, CDR2 YFSETQ. After removal of 4 bases from V and 3 bases from J, the junction contained 3 bases not matched to a gene. The whole variable domain, filled in from reference TRBV5-1 and TRBJ1-2, reads KAGVTQTPRYLIKTRGQQVTLSCSPISGHRSVSWYQQTPGQGLQFLFEYFSETQRNKGNFPGRFSGRQFSNSRSEMNVSTLELGDSALYLCASSEGQDYGYTFGSGTRLTVV.

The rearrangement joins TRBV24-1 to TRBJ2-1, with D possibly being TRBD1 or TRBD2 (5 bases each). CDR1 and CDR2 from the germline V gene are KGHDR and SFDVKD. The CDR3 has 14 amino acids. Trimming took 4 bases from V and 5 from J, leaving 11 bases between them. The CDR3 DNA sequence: TGTGCCACCAGTGACGGGGCCAGGGACAATGAGCAGTTCTTC. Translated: CATSDGARDNEQFF.

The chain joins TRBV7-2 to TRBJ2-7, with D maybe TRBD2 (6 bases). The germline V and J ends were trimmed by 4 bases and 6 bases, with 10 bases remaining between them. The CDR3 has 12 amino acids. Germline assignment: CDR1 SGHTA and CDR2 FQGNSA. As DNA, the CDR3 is TGTGCCAGCAGCTGGGGAGGCGCCGAGCAGTACTTC. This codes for CASSWGGAEQYF.

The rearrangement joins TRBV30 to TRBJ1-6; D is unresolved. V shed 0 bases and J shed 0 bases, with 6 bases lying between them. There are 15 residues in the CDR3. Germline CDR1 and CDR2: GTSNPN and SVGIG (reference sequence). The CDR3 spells CAWSVSVSYNSPLHF. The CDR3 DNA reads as TGTGCCTGGAGTGTATCGGTCTCCTATAATTCACCCCTCCACTTT.

The CDR3 sequence: CASRRTAAYEQYF. CDR3 nucleotide sequence: TGTGCCAGCAGGAGGACAGCGGCCTACGAGCAGTACTTC. This chain uses TRBV12-3 or TRBV12-4 with TRBJ2-7; D is perhaps TRBD1 (6 bases). V was pared by 6 bases and J by 2 bases, with 11 bases between. The CDR3 totals 13 residues.

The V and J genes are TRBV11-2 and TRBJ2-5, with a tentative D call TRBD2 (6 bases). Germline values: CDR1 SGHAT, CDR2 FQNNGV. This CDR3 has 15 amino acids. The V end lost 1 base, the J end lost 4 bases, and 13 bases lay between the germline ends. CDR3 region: CASSLVGGEPETQYF. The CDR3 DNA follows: TGTGCCAGCAGCTTAGTTGGCGGGGAACCAGAGACCCAGTACTTC.